What follows is one TCR beta chain and its context. Its antigen remains unidentified. 13 Jbeta primers and 60 Vbeta primers were used for the PCR. Profiled with immunoSEQ multiplex PCR; TCRdb holds only in-frame clones, not every one. The repertoire includes 90,000 or so clones, around 74% of them detected once, and about 2.1% sits in the top ten. This sample was included in a study of cytomegalovirus exposure and HLA in healthy donors. On the study more broadly: An early data release held 79 million or so unique TCRs from HLA-typed donors. Clustering assigned 70% to 85% of the approximately 400 genotyped donors to the Caucasian-associated ancestry cluster.

General study results and limits: Being indistinguishable, some V segments were excluded, TRBV6-2 and TRBV6-3 among them. The HLA-A and HLA-B alleles of most subjects were reportedly predicted accurately from TCR beta sequences.

In germline, CDR1 is LGHNA, CDR2 YNFKEQ. The V end was cut by 1 base, the J end by 10 bases, with 17 bases between. The CDR3 consists of 15 residues. Sequenced: PBMCs. The V and J genes are TRBV4-2 and TRBJ2-1, with TRBD2 as a possible D gene (5 bases). This receptor was identified in a boy younger than 18 in good health and CMV-seronegative. CDR3 sequence reads: CASSQGPQDFKEQFF. For the CDR3, the DNA is TGTGCCAGCAGCCAAGGTCCCCAGGACTTCAAGGAGCAGTTCTTC.